This TCR beta chain was profiled in a study of blood T cell repertoires in COVID-19. The table came from immunoSEQ multiplex PCR; TCRdb's copy has only in-frame clones and leaves some out. The sample holds 160,000 or so clones, more than 85% seen once. V shed 1 base, J shed 8 bases, and the junction held 9 bases outside the gene matches. The CDR3 consists of 16 residues. CDR1 and CDR2 (germline): KGHSH, LQKENI. V is TRBV18 and J is TRBJ1-4, with 8 bases fitting TRBD1. Sample: peripheral blood. This TCR was recovered from a woman in her 70s with acute or convalescent COVID-19. In DNA, the CDR3 is TGTGCCAGCTCACCACTCGGACAGGGTTCGAAGGAAAAACTGTTTTTT. Protein product: CASSPLGQGSKEKLFF.